These T cell receptor beta chains were read from a single sample in a study of blood T cell repertoires in COVID-19. Produced via immunoSEQ multiplex PCR; TCRdb's table is partial and in-frame only. The profile covers 150,000 to 200,000 clones, with 65% to 90% appearing a single time and over 7.5% taken by the ten largest. Sequencing was performed on peripheral blood. Every receptor here comes from a man over 45 with active or convalescent COVID-19. Each CDR3 is given without its conserved first and last residue. D genes are given only for firm matches. Size is omitted from some rows. Given values are once, few, many or a class for expanded clones.

D gene | clone size | V gene | CDR3 protein
NA | NA | TRBV7-2 | ASSSNGRPPLH
NA | NA | TRBV20-1 | SARVSYEQY
NA | NA | TRBV24-1 | ATSDLEKLF
NA | NA | TRBV9 | ASTISGEPGELF
TRBD2 | NA | TRBV7-2 | ASSLDSGSSYEQY
TRBD1 | NA | TRBV10-3 | AIQGASNQPQH
TRBD2 | NA | TRBV9 | ASSVMSGRAHNEQF
NA | NA | TRBV5-4 | ASSSASGTDTQY
TRBD1 | NA | TRBV6-6 | ATALGGIFNYGYT
NA | once | TRBV27 | ASLDSFSYEQY
NA | NA | TRBV19 | ASSTPKRGTYNEQF
TRBD2 | NA | TRBV5-4 | ASSLGLAGGVTDTQY
NA | NA | TRBV4-3 | ASSQEGARQGFNSPLH
NA | NA | TRBV7-3 | ASSAGFSSPLH
TRBD1 | NA | TRBV7-3 | ASSPTGGGYEQY
NA | NA | TRBV5-1 | ASSKQGTSEETQY
TRBD1 | NA | TRBV11-2 | ASSPAEGANYGYT
TRBD1 | NA | TRBV27 | ASRIQGADYGYT
TRBD2 | NA | TRBV4-2 | ASSQPGGEGGEQF
NA | NA | TRBV30 | AWSHRQDYSNQPQH
TRBD1 | few | TRBV6-2/TRBV6-3 | ASSRTGSGANVLT
NA | NA | TRBV5-1 | ASSELARASGYNSPLH
NA | many | TRBV5-1 | ASSPGLGGGNQPQH
TRBD1 | NA | TRBV5-6 | ASSMGQGVNSPLH
NA | once | TRBV5-4 | ASSSRQARGETQY
NA | few | TRBV6-6 | ASSPRWSNQPQH
NA | NA | TRBV18 | ASSPRQAYNEQF
NA | NA | TRBV28 | ASSEPGSGGADTQY
TRBD1 | NA | TRBV7-2 | ASSRSIGTGGGGSPLH
NA | NA | TRBV7-3 | ASSPTGQSVEQF
NA | NA | TRBV15 | ATSRGRDFGVNQPQH
TRBD1 | once | TRBV10-3 | AISRIKGAHQPQH
NA | NA | TRBV5-4 | ASSSPANEKLF
NA | once | TRBV10-3 | AISPGDRDGYT
NA | once | TRBV19 | ASSNVVENTEAF
NA | NA | TRBV16 | ASSSGQRPNYGYT
NA | NA | TRBV27 | ASSPVRNEKLF
NA | NA | TRBV7-2 | ASSFSGVPGELF
TRBD1 | NA | TRBV11-1 | ASSDRGLQYEQY
NA | NA | TRBV5-4 | ASSSRAASGTDTQY
TRBD1 | NA | TRBV5-6 | ASSLLDRGIAEQY
TRBD2 | NA | TRBV6-1 | ASSEALAGVTDTQY
NA | NA | TRBV18 | ASSPRRGGAEAF
NA | NA | TRBV5-4 | ASSRGTSAGELF
NA | NA | TRBV5-4 | ASRLNRDTEAF
NA | NA | TRBV6-5 | ASSYLGSPSGNTIY
TRBD1 | once | TRBV28 | ASSLLPGQGPEKLF
NA | NA | TRBV15 | ATSRIKEGNEKLF
TRBD1 | NA | TRBV7-9 | ASSLSGIDRGGRKLF
TRBD1 | NA | TRBV18 | ASSPGQGSMVEQY